This TCR beta chain was identified in a study of blood T cell repertoires in COVID-19. Study details: PBMCs, B-cell-depleted T cells, or T cells provided the cDNA or gDNA that made up the material.

Germline CDR1 and CDR2: LNHDA and SQIVND (reference sequence). V gave up 9 bases and J gave up 3 bases; unmatched junction bases: 10. The CDR3 consists of 15 residues. This clone was counted between two and nine times. Methods used by the authors: Estimation of nucleated cell counts was performed using reference gene primer amplification. The repertoire was sequenced with immunoSEQ multiplex PCR; TCRdb's copy has only in-frame clones and lacks some. V and J calls and clone size are as listed in that table; D and trimming were resolved from the DNA. The data show 650,000 to 800,000 clones, with 80% to 90% seen just once and roughly 0.25% held by the top ten.

Sequencing was carried out using peripheral blood. The sequence came from a woman between 18 and 29 years old with acute or convalescent COVID-19. The V call is TRBV19, the J call TRBJ1-1; TRBD1 matches at 10 bases. The CDR3 is CASSLWGQGYTEAFF. The CDR3 DNA reads as TGTGCCAGCTCCTTGTGGGGACAGGGGTACACTGAAGCTTTCTTT.